Detailed here is one T cell receptor beta chain. No antigen is known for it. Assay used: immunoSEQ multiplex PCR; TCRdb lists only in-frame clones, some missing. The data contain tens of thousands of clones, roughly 83% of them singletons. The sample originates from a study of T cell clones after liver transplantation. About the research overall: Subjects received no induction therapy and standard immunosuppression until randomization at 12-24 months post-transplant.

The CDR3 contains 12 residues. Germline CDR1 SNHLY, CDR2 FYNNEI. V lost 11 bases to trimming and J lost 8 bases, with 18 bases between them. Findings and caveats of the study: Migration into the graft, not deletion, may explain lost graft donor-reactive T cells. These preliminary findings come from unstandardized post-transplant sampling times.

The origin of this receptor is a human donor who received a liver transplant. The sample in question was CD4+ T cells from blood, obtained before liver transplant. The chain employs TRBV2 and TRBJ1-2; no firm D call. The DNA for the CDR3 is TGTGCCTCCCAGTGGGCAGGAAAAGGCTACACCTTC. This translates into CASQWAGKGYTF.